The 21 T cell receptor beta chains presented below share a single source sample, sequenced in a study of regulatory T cells in long-lasting Graves disease. Researchers made TCR beta libraries by using iRepertoire HTBI primers and running Arm-PCR on CDR3 regions. MiXCR, run by TCRdb on the multiplex PCR reads, gives a single entry per CDR3 protein. Of 400,000 to 500,000 distinct CDR3 sequences in the sample, more than 12% are singletons; the top ten hold around 15%. The sample's time point: newly diagnosed GD, antithyroid drugs for less than 3 months. PBMC-derived RNA was used for the TCR library. The same specimen was also included in a second study, on T cells in Graves' hyperthyroidism and ophthalmopathy.

Sequenced here: peripheral blood mononuclear cells (PBMCs), sampled at new diagnosis, from a patient treated with antithyroid drugs. Source of these receptors: a woman aged 25 to 39 with Graves disease.

This clonotype was seen a handful of times. J is TRBJ2-1 and V is TRBV24-1; TRBD1 agrees at 8 bases. This CDR3 is built from 20 residues. Germline assignment: CDR1 KGHDR and CDR2 SFDVKD. J lost 1 base, V lost 0 bases, and 13 bases had no gene match. DNA for the CDR3: TGTGCCACCAGTGATTTGCGGGACAGGACAACGGGAGCTTCCTACAATGAGCAGTTCTTC. Amino acid sequence: CATSDLRDRTTGASYNEQFF.

This clonotype was recorded a few times. The chain employs TRBV20-1 and TRBJ1-6; D gene unclear. The CDR3 is made up of 12 amino acids. Per the germline V gene, CDR1 is DFQATT and CDR2 is SNEGSKA (reference sequence). The V gene lost 2 bases and the J gene lost 9 bases, with 8 bases spanning the gap. The CDR3 DNA is TGCAGTGCTAGAACGGTGGGTTCACCCCTCCACTTT. Translation: CSARTVGSPLHF.

Ten or more counts support this clonotype. The chain combines TRBV12-3 or TRBV12-4 with TRBJ2-1; 16 bases align to TRBD2. With 6 bases clipped from V and 3 bases from J, the junction kept 5 bases outside the gene matches. The CDR3 extends over 17 amino acids. The CDR3 reads CASRPGLAGGYYNEQFF. CDR3 sequence (DNA): TGTGCCAGCAGACCGGGACTAGCGGGAGGGTACTACAATGAGCAGTTCTTC.

This clonotype was seen at least ten times. CDR3 DNA sequence: TGCAGTGTTCGGACGGTAGAGGGTTCCTACGAGCAGTACTTC. This sequence encodes CSVRTVEGSYEQYF. The V gene is TRBV20-1, the J gene TRBJ2-7; a possible D gene is TRBD2 (5 bases). This CDR3 is 14 amino acids long. Trimming removed 7 bases at V and 1 base at J, with 17 bases between. The germline CDR1 and CDR2 sequences are DFQATT and SNEGSKA (reference sequence).

This chain uses TRBV3-1 with TRBJ1-5; TRBD1 agrees at 9 bases. The germline gives CDR1 LGHDT, CDR2 YNNKEL (reference sequence). CDR3 length: 17 amino acids. With 5 bases clipped from V and 2 bases from J, the junction kept 10 bases outside the gene matches. The CDR3 nucleotides read TGTGCCAGCAGCTCGGGACAGGGCCAAAGAGGCAATCAGCCCCAGCATTTT. This codes for CASSSGQGQRGNQPQHF.

This clonotype was counted ten times or more. V usage is TRBV3-1 and J usage is TRBJ1-2; TRBD1 might be the D (5 bases). The V end lost 4 bases, the J end lost 5 bases, and 14 bases lay between the germline ends. Germline CDR1 LGHDT, CDR2 YNNKEL (reference sequence). This CDR3 region has 14 residues. The CDR3, as DNA: TGTGCCAGCAGCCGCTCCGGGGCCAGTTATGGCTACACCTTC. This sequence encodes CASSRSGASYGYTF.

This clonotype was counted many times. The CDR3, as DNA: TGTGCCAGCACCTCACTAACCTACGAGCAGTACTTC. It yields the protein CASTSLTYEQYF. The chain couples TRBV28 to TRBJ2-7; D is unclear. The CDR3 extends over 12 amino acids. In germline, CDR1 is MDHEN, CDR2 SYDVKM. V lost 7 bases to trimming and J lost 2 bases, with 9 bases between them.

This clonotype has just a few counts. This rearrangement joins TRBV10-3 to TRBJ2-7, with D tentatively TRBD1 or TRBD2 (7 bases each). V lost 10 bases and J lost 4, with 20 bases in between. Germline loops: CDR1 ENHRY, CDR2 SYGVKD. This CDR3 spans 14 amino acids. The CDR3 is CASSGRGLTYEQYF. The DNA of the CDR3 is TGTGCCAGCTCGGGGAGGGGGCTCACTTACGAGCAGTACTTC.

This clonotype was observed a handful of times. A much larger clone sits a single nucleotide away, making a read error possible. The chain combines TRBV7-2 with TRBJ2-3; 15 nucleotides agree with TRBD2. Trimming cost V 5 bases and J 3 bases; bases outside gene matches: 3. The CDR3 covers 16 residues. Germline V gene sequence: CDR1 SGHTA, CDR2 FQGNSA. This CDR3 reads CASSMGTSGRTDTQYF. In DNA, the CDR3 is TGTGCCAGCAGCATGGGGACTAGCGGGAGGACAGATACGCAGTATTTT.

This clonotype was picked up many times. The chain has TRBV18 and TRBJ1-2; perhaps TRBD1 as D (5 bases). V gave up 3 bases and J gave up 6 bases, with 17 bases separating them. Looked up from germline, CDR1 is KGHSH and CDR2 is LQKENI. This CDR3 comprises 15 residues. DNA of the CDR3: TGTGCCAGCTCACCCCCCGGGGGAGGGGTTGATGGCTACACCTTC. It codes for CASSPPGGGVDGYTF. Looking up the rest from reference TRBV18 and TRBJ1-2 gives the full variable domain: NAGVMQNPRHLVRRRGQEARLRCSPMKGHSHVYWYRQLPEEGLKFMVYLQKENIIDESGMPKERFSAEFPKEGPSILRIQQVVRGDSAAYFCASSPPGGGVDGYTFGSGTRLTVV.

This rearrangement joins TRBV5-1 to TRBJ1-1; no definite D call. The CDR3 length is 16 residues. V lost 4 bases, J lost 0 bases, and 16 bases lay in between. The germline CDR1 and CDR2 sequences are SGHRS and YFSETQ. CDR3 DNA sequence: TGCGCCAGCAGCGTACTTGGAGGAACCGTGAACACTGAAGCTTTCTTT. It encodes CASSVLGGTVNTEAFF.

This clonotype was recorded at least ten times. The chain joins TRBV12-3 or TRBV12-4 to TRBJ2-7; D gene uncertain. The CDR3 runs to 11 residues. Trimming stripped 8 bases from V and 6 bases from J, with 11 bases between. The CDR3 loop reads CASSLSGEQYF. For the CDR3, the DNA is TGTGCCAGCTCCCTGTCAGGCGAGCAGTACTTC.

The rearrangement uses TRBV7-9 and TRBJ2-1; unclear D gene. Germline V CDR1 and CDR2: SEHNR, FQNEAQ (reference sequence). Trimming took 2 bases from V and 4 from J, leaving 9 bases between them. CDR3 length equals 14 residues. CDR3 amino acids: CASSLPGIYNEQFF. The CDR3, as DNA: TGTGCCAGCAGCTTACCGGGTATTTACAATGAGCAGTTCTTC.

About this clonotype: This probably arose from a read error, given a far larger clone one base away. The chain is built from TRBV2 and TRBJ2-5; 8 bases fit TRBD1. This CDR3 contains 19 residues. Per the germline V gene, CDR1 is SNHLY and CDR2 is FYNNEI. Germline trimming cut 4 bases from V and 11 bases from J; bases unmatched to any gene: 27. The CDR3 here is CASSVQGAKTGDGGDEQYF. The DNA of the CDR3 is TGTGCCAGCAGTGTCCAGGGGGCGAAGACTGGGGATGGGGGCGATGAGCAGTACTTC.

This clonotype was recorded at least ten times. The gene calls are TRBV7-3 and TRBJ2-1; D is ambiguous. Germline values: CDR1 SGHTA, CDR2 FQGTGA. The CDR3 is made up of 13 amino acids. Between the trimmed V and J ends, which lost 5 bases and 7 bases, there was a span of 12 bases. CDR3 amino acids: CASSPPGENEQFF. The CDR3 region has the DNA TGTGCCAGCAGCCCACCTGGGGAAAATGAGCAGTTCTTC.

This clonotype was observed many times. The chain recombines TRBV11-2 with TRBJ2-5, with D unclear. Germline-derived CDR1 and CDR2 are SGHAT and FQNNGV. The CDR3 totals 14 residues. V gave up 5 bases and J gave up 4 bases, with 14 bases separating them. As DNA, the CDR3 is TGTGCCAGCAGCGGCCGATCGGAGCGAGAGACCCAGTACTTC. It translates to CASSGRSERETQYF.

The chain employs TRBV7-3 and TRBJ2-2, with a weak D call TRBD2 (5 bases). Germline V gives CDR1 SGHTA, CDR2 FQGTGA. The V and J ends lost 5 bases and 6 bases respectively, with 19 bases between them. This CDR3 region has 16 residues. CDR3 residues: CASSGYLGSGSGELFF. The CDR3 nucleotides read TGTGCCAGCAGCGGGTACTTGGGGAGTGGTTCCGGGGAGCTGTTTTTT.

This clonotype was seen many times. The rearrangement joins TRBV29-1 to TRBJ2-1; D not certain. Germline CDR1 is SQVTM and CDR2 is ANQGSEA. Trimming took 3 bases from V and 4 from J, leaving 4 bases between them. CDR3 size: 11 residues. The CDR3 loop reads CSVELYNEQFF. The CDR3 DNA reads as TGCAGCGTTGAGCTATACAATGAGCAGTTCTTC.

This clonotype was recorded at least ten times. The junction departs from germline at one end; a sequencing error may be responsible. J is TRBJ2-4 and V is TRBV2; D gene ambiguous. The CDR3 contains 11 residues. CDR1 and CDR2 from the germline V gene are SNHLY and FYNNEI. The CDR3, as DNA: TGTGCCAGCAGTGAAGGGGTGGTTGCGTTCTTC. This codes for CASSEGVVAFF.

This clonotype was seen a handful of times. The genes are TRBV3-1 and TRBJ2-5, with 9 nucleotides matching TRBD2. V shed 1 base, J shed 7 bases, and the junction held 16 bases outside the gene matches. The CDR3 has 18 residues. CDR1 is LGHDT and CDR2 is YNNKEL in the germline V gene (reference sequence). For the CDR3, the DNA is TGTGCCAGCAGCCAAGTTAGGGGTAGCGGGAGCCGGAGGGGGACCCAGTACTTC. Protein sequence: CASSQVRGSGSRRGTQYF.

The chain recombines TRBV30 with TRBJ2-1; 8 nucleotides line up with TRBD1. V dropped 5 bases and J dropped 7; count of bases not matched to a gene: 10. Germline V gives CDR1 GTSNPN, CDR2 SVGIG (reference sequence). The CDR3 covers 14 residues. DNA for the CDR3: TGTGCCTGGGAGAGACAGGGGCCTATTAATGAGCAGTTCTTC. This translates into CAWERQGPINEQFF.